A selection of T cell receptor beta chains follows, all from one sample in a study of blood T cell repertoires in COVID-19. Data came from immunoSEQ multiplex PCR; TCRdb stores just in-frame clones and leaves some out. The sample consists of approximately 96,000 clones, around 85% of them appearing once. The sequencing input was peripheral blood. The receptor set was obtained from a woman of 80 years or more with acute or convalescent COVID-19. CDR3s include the opening cysteine and the closing phenylalanine or tryptophan. A D gene is named only where the DNA matches it firmly. Size is omitted from some rows. Given values are once, few, many or a class for expanded clones.

J gene: TRBJ2-7
D gene: TRBD2
clone size: .
V gene: TRBV5-8
CDR3 protein: CASFSRGVGSYEQYF
CDR3 DNA: TGTGCCAGCTTCTCCCGGGGGGTCGGCTCCTACGAGCAGTACTTC

J gene: TRBJ1-1
D gene: .
clone size: .
V gene: TRBV30
CDR3 protein: CAWRDSRNTEAFF
CDR3 DNA: TGTGCCTGGAGGGACAGCCGGAACACTGAAGCTTTCTTT

J gene: TRBJ1-3
D gene: TRBD1
clone size: .
V gene: TRBV5-1
CDR3 protein: CASRRGGDRAASGNTIYF
CDR3 DNA: TGCGCCAGTCGCCGGGGAGGAGACAGGGCGGCCTCTGGAAACACCATATATTTT

J gene: TRBJ1-2
D gene: .
clone size: few
V gene: TRBV15
CDR3 protein: CATSRDHGETRGYTF
CDR3 DNA: TGTGCCACCAGCAGAGATCATGGGGAGACTCGAGGCTACACCTTC

J gene: TRBJ2-3
D gene: TRBD2
clone size: .
V gene: TRBV7-9
CDR3 protein: CASSLGLARDTQYF
CDR3 DNA: TGTGCCAGCAGCCTTGGACTAGCTAGAGATACGCAGTATTTT

J gene: TRBJ1-4
D gene: .
clone size: .
V gene: TRBV7-2
CDR3 protein: CASSVGAATNEKLFF
CDR3 DNA: TGTGCCAGCAGTGTAGGGGCAGCAACTAATGAAAAACTGTTTTTT

J gene: TRBJ1-5
D gene: TRBD1
clone size: .
V gene: TRBV5-6
CDR3 protein: CASSGRQGGHQPQHF
CDR3 DNA: TGTGCCAGCAGCGGACGACAGGGCGGCCATCAGCCCCAGCATTTT

J gene: TRBJ1-2
D gene: TRBD1
clone size: .
V gene: TRBV7-2
CDR3 protein: CASSSGLDRGNGYTF
CDR3 DNA: TGTGCCAGCAGCTCCGGATTAGACAGGGGGAATGGCTACACCTTC

J gene: TRBJ1-3
D gene: .
clone size: few
V gene: TRBV14
CDR3 protein: CASSPGDTIYF
CDR3 DNA: TGTGCCAGCAGCCCGGGGGACACCATATATTTT

J gene: TRBJ1-1
D gene: .
clone size: .
V gene: TRBV5-1
CDR3 protein: CASSSSQGGDTEAFF
CDR3 DNA: TGCGCCAGCAGCTCGTCACAGGGTGGTGACACTGAAGCTTTCTTT

J gene: TRBJ2-5
D gene: .
clone size: .
V gene: TRBV9
CDR3 protein: CASSVQTGGETQYF
CDR3 DNA: TGTGCCAGCAGCGTCCAGACGGGTGGGGAGACCCAGTACTTC

J gene: TRBJ2-2
D gene: .
clone size: .
V gene: TRBV12-3/TRBV12-4
CDR3 protein: CASQGNGELFF
CDR3 DNA: TGTGCCAGCCAGGGGAACGGGGAGCTGTTTTTT

J gene: TRBJ1-3
D gene: .
clone size: .
V gene: TRBV6-5
CDR3 protein: CASRQQGGGNTIYF
CDR3 DNA: TGTGCCAGCAGGCAACAGGGTGGAGGAAACACCATATATTTT

J gene: TRBJ2-1
D gene: TRBD2
clone size: few
V gene: TRBV5-4
CDR3 protein: CASRTTGTSEQFF
CDR3 DNA: TGTGCCAGCAGAACGACCGGGACTAGCGAGCAGTTCTTC

J gene: TRBJ2-3
D gene: TRBD1
clone size: .
V gene: TRBV29-1
CDR3 protein: CSAQTGFGTDTQYF
CDR3 DNA: TGCAGCGCTCAGACAGGGTTTGGCACAGATACGCAGTATTTT

J gene: TRBJ1-4
D gene: .
clone size: few
V gene: TRBV3-1/TRBV3-2
CDR3 protein: CASSQSPHRGGVGEKLFF
CDR3 DNA: TGTGCCAGCAGCCAAAGCCCCCACCGGGGGGGGGTTGGAGAAAAACTGTTTTTT

J gene: TRBJ2-7
D gene: TRBD2
clone size: .
V gene: TRBV30
CDR3 protein: CAGSGGPYEQYF
CDR3 DNA: TGTGCCGGAAGCGGGGGGCCTTACGAGCAGTACTTC

J gene: TRBJ2-3
D gene: TRBD2
clone size: few
V gene: TRBV6-2/TRBV6-3
CDR3 protein: CASSYRKRGGLTDTQYF
CDR3 DNA: TGTGCCAGCAGTTACAGGAAACGGGGAGGGCTCACAGATACGCAGTATTTT

J gene: TRBJ2-3
D gene: TRBD2
clone size: once
V gene: TRBV9
CDR3 protein: CASSDYGGATDTQYF
CDR3 DNA: TGTGCCAGCAGCGACTACGGGGGGGCCACAGATACGCAGTATTTT

J gene: TRBJ1-2
D gene: .
clone size: once
V gene: TRBV5-4
CDR3 protein: CASSGGFRWDGYTF
CDR3 DNA: TGTGCCAGCAGCGGAGGATTTAGGTGGGATGGCTACACCTTC

J gene: TRBJ2-1
D gene: TRBD2
clone size: .
V gene: TRBV4-3
CDR3 protein: CASSQPSGGVNNEQFF
CDR3 DNA: TGCGCCAGCAGCCAACCAAGCGGGGGGGTCAACAATGAGCAGTTCTTC

J gene: TRBJ2-5
D gene: TRBD2
clone size: .
V gene: TRBV7-9
CDR3 protein: CASSLSLRLAGGKETQYF
CDR3 DNA: TGTGCCAGCAGCTTATCCCTCAGACTAGCGGGGGGGAAAGAGACCCAGTACTTC

J gene: TRBJ1-6
D gene: .
clone size: few
V gene: TRBV4-1
CDR3 protein: CASSQFRRGFSPLHF
CDR3 DNA: TGCGCCAGCAGCCAGTTCCGACGCGGATTTTCACCCCTCCACTTT

J gene: TRBJ1-2
D gene: TRBD1
clone size: .
V gene: TRBV7-2
CDR3 protein: CASSLGQANYGYTF
CDR3 DNA: TGTGCCAGCAGCTTGGGACAGGCAAACTATGGCTACACCTTC

J gene: TRBJ1-1
D gene: .
clone size: .
V gene: TRBV5-1
CDR3 protein: CASRKQPTNTEAFF
CDR3 DNA: TGCGCCAGCAGGAAACAGCCTACGAACACTGAAGCTTTCTTT

J gene: TRBJ2-1
D gene: .
clone size: once
V gene: TRBV27
CDR3 protein: CASRERPTDEQFF
CDR3 DNA: TGTGCCAGCAGGGAAAGACCTACAGATGAGCAGTTCTTC

J gene: TRBJ1-6
D gene: .
clone size: few
V gene: TRBV28
CDR3 protein: CASSLAADNSPLHF
CDR3 DNA: TGTGCCAGCAGTTTAGCGGCAGATAATTCACCCCTCCACTTT

J gene: TRBJ1-1
D gene: .
clone size: once
V gene: TRBV28
CDR3 protein: CASSLKVRGRGRTEAFF
CDR3 DNA: TGTGCCAGCAGTTTAAAAGTGCGCGGGAGGGGGAGAACTGAAGCTTTCTTT

J gene: TRBJ1-2
D gene: .
clone size: .
V gene: TRBV10-3
CDR3 protein: CAISVSRASIYGYTF
CDR3 DNA: TGTGCCATCAGTGTTTCCAGGGCCAGTATCTATGGCTACACCTTC

J gene: TRBJ2-3
D gene: TRBD1
clone size: .
V gene: TRBV5-4
CDR3 protein: CASSKGTGPRRGTDTQYF
CDR3 DNA: TGTGCCAGCAGCAAGGGGACAGGCCCCAGGAGAGGCACAGATACGCAGTATTTT

J gene: TRBJ2-1
D gene: TRBD2
clone size: .
V gene: TRBV11-2
CDR3 protein: CASSPPGLAGVYEQFF
CDR3 DNA: TGTGCCAGCAGCCCCCCGGGACTAGCGGGGGTCTATGAGCAGTTCTTC

J gene: TRBJ1-2
D gene: .
clone size: .
V gene: TRBV2
CDR3 protein: CASSPQVHNYGYTF
CDR3 DNA: TGTGCCAGCAGTCCTCAGGTTCACAACTATGGCTACACCTTC

J gene: TRBJ1-5
D gene: .
clone size: .
V gene: TRBV10-3
CDR3 protein: CAISETLQGGSNQPQHF
CDR3 DNA: TGTGCCATCAGTGAGACTCTTCAGGGCGGTAGCAATCAGCCCCAGCATTTT

J gene: TRBJ1-4
D gene: TRBD1
clone size: .
V gene: TRBV5-1
CDR3 protein: CASSTAPGQGREKLFF
CDR3 DNA: TGCGCCAGCAGCACGGCCCCGGGACAGGGAAGAGAAAAACTGTTTTTT

J gene: TRBJ1-2
D gene: .
clone size: .
V gene: TRBV19
CDR3 protein: CASSSAPGVGDYGYTF
CDR3 DNA: TGTGCCAGTAGTTCTGCGCCGGGGGTCGGTGACTATGGCTACACCTTC

J gene: TRBJ1-2
D gene: .
clone size: .
V gene: TRBV2
CDR3 protein: CASSEASRGALYGYTF
CDR3 DNA: TGTGCCAGCAGTGAAGCAAGTCGGGGGGCACTGTATGGCTACACCTTC

J gene: TRBJ1-1
D gene: TRBD1
clone size: .
V gene: TRBV9
CDR3 protein: CASSPRRDSTEAFF
CDR3 DNA: TGTGCCAGCAGCCCCCGCCGGGACAGCACCGAAGCTTTCTTT

J gene: TRBJ2-1
D gene: .
clone size: once
V gene: TRBV15
CDR3 protein: CATSRVLSSYNEQFF
CDR3 DNA: TGTGCCACCAGCAGAGTCTTGTCCTCCTACAATGAGCAGTTCTTC

J gene: TRBJ1-2
D gene: .
clone size: .
V gene: TRBV6-5
CDR3 protein: CASSSTSNYGYTF
CDR3 DNA: TGTGCCAGCAGCTCAACATCTAACTATGGCTACACCTTC

J gene: TRBJ2-1
D gene: .
clone size: .
V gene: TRBV7-2
CDR3 protein: CASSSRNYRDEQFF
CDR3 DNA: TGTGCCAGCAGCTCCCGCAACTACCGCGATGAGCAGTTCTTC

J gene: TRBJ1-2
D gene: TRBD1
clone size: once
V gene: TRBV7-9
CDR3 protein: CASSVIDRGNYGYTF
CDR3 DNA: TGTGCCAGCAGCGTAATCGACAGGGGTAACTATGGCTACACCTTC

J gene: TRBJ2-7
D gene: .
clone size: .
V gene: TRBV3-1/TRBV3-2
CDR3 protein: CASSRTLTTVYEQYF
CDR3 DNA: TGTGCCAGCAGCCGAACTTTAACCACTGTCTACGAGCAGTACTTC

J gene: TRBJ2-5
D gene: TRBD2
clone size: .
V gene: TRBV5-1
CDR3 protein: CASSSGTSGGQETQYF
CDR3 DNA: TGCGCCAGCAGCAGTGGGACTAGCGGGGGCCAAGAGACCCAGTACTTC

J gene: TRBJ2-1
D gene: .
clone size: .
V gene: TRBV2
CDR3 protein: CASNNRVSEQFF
CDR3 DNA: TGTGCCAGCAATAACAGGGTCAGTGAGCAGTTCTTC

J gene: TRBJ1-5
D gene: .
clone size: once
V gene: TRBV6-1
CDR3 protein: CASREGQGGQPQHF
CDR3 DNA: TGTGCCAGCAGGGAAGGGCAGGGAGGTCAGCCCCAGCATTTT

J gene: TRBJ1-2
D gene: .
clone size: .
V gene: TRBV19
CDR3 protein: CASSLETTNYGYTF
CDR3 DNA: TGTGCCAGTAGTCTGGAGACCACTAACTATGGCTACACCTTC

J gene: TRBJ1-2
D gene: .
clone size: .
V gene: TRBV28
CDR3 protein: CASRSTANGYGYTF
CDR3 DNA: TGTGCCAGCAGGTCGACAGCGAACGGCTATGGCTACACCTTC

J gene: TRBJ1-2
D gene: .
clone size: .
V gene: TRBV5-1
CDR3 protein: CASSNQGLRVYGYTF
CDR3 DNA: TGCGCCAGCAGCAACCAGGGGCTTCGGGTCTATGGCTACACCTTC

J gene: TRBJ1-5
D gene: TRBD1
clone size: .
V gene: TRBV2
CDR3 protein: CASSADRGPNQPQHF
CDR3 DNA: TGTGCCAGCAGTGCGGACAGGGGACCGAATCAGCCCCAGCATTTT

J gene: TRBJ1-2
D gene: TRBD1
clone size: .
V gene: TRBV6-5
CDR3 protein: CASSFGQERGYTF
CDR3 DNA: TGTGCCAGCAGCTTCGGACAGGAGAGGGGCTACACCTTC

J gene: TRBJ1-1
D gene: .
clone size: few
V gene: TRBV6-5
CDR3 protein: CASSSLSSEAFF
CDR3 DNA: TGTGCCAGCAGTTCCCTCTCTTCTGAAGCTTTCTTT

J gene: TRBJ2-3
D gene: .
clone size: .
V gene: TRBV19
CDR3 protein: CASSMIHRDTQYF
CDR3 DNA: TGTGCCAGTAGTATGATCCATCGGGATACGCAGTATTTT